The 29 T cell receptor beta chains below come from one sample, sequenced in a study of blood T cell repertoires in COVID-19 (dated by TCRdb to 2019 to 2021). The library was made by the immunoSEQ multiplex PCR assay. TCRdb provides this immuneACCESS table in a form limited to in-frame rearrangements. Some clones are lacking; in checked studies, under half of them reflect an unresolved V gene, and why the rest are absent is not known. For this sample there are roughly 150,000 clones; approximately 83% appear just once. The ten largest make up roughly 2% of the sample. What was sequenced was peripheral blood. The receptors were gathered from a woman of 80 years or more with acute or convalescent COVID-19.

CDR3 region: CASRTRLENTEAFF. The CDR3 nucleotides are TGTGCCAGTAGGACCCGACTAGAAAACACTGAAGCTTTCTTT. The J gene is TRBJ1-1, the V gene TRBV19; the D is unclear. V gave up 6 bases and J gave up 2 bases, with 13 bases separating them. Germline V gives CDR1 LNHDA, CDR2 SQIVND (reference sequence). CDR3 length: 14 residues.

This sequence joins TRBV2 and TRBJ1-1; weak D call: TRBD1 (5 bases). CDR3 size: 13 residues. Per the germline V gene, CDR1 is SNHLY and CDR2 is FYNNEI. V lost 6 bases to trimming and J lost 3 bases, with 11 bases between them. The chain's CDR3 is CASRTGGDTEAFF. CDR3 DNA: TGTGCCAGCAGGACCGGGGGGGACACTGAAGCTTTCTTT.

The count of this clone is one. The chain recombines TRBV6-2 or TRBV6-3 with TRBJ2-7, with 9 bases that match TRBD2. With 2 bases clipped from V and 7 bases from J, the junction kept 18 bases outside the gene matches. CDR1 is MNHEY and CDR2 is SVGEGT in the germline V gene. The CDR3 is made up of 18 amino acids. CDR3 in DNA: TGTGCCAGCAGTTACGTCGGACCTTCCCTAGCGGGGAGGATAGAGCAGTACTTC. Translating it yields CASSYVGPSLAGRIEQYF.

This chain connects TRBV5-8 to TRBJ2-3, with 13 bases fitting TRBD2. This CDR3 region has 17 residues. After removal of 3 bases from V and 2 bases from J, the junction contained 6 bases not matched to a gene. Germline assignment: CDR1 SGHTS and CDR2 YDEGEE. CDR3 coding DNA: TGTGCCAGCAGCTATCGACTAGCGGGGGGAAACACAGATACGCAGTATTTT. Protein: CASSYRLAGGNTDTQYF.

The rearrangement links TRBV23-1 to TRBJ1-2; TRBD1 aligns across 9 bases. TRBV23-1 is an open reading frame, and its role is uncertain. The CDR3 spans 20 residues. The V segment lost 3 bases and the J segment 2 bases; nucleotides outside the gene matches: 19. The chain's CDR3 is CASSHPRRGTGHRANYGYTF. As DNA, the CDR3 is TGCGCCAGCAGTCATCCACGCAGAGGGACAGGGCATCGGGCAAACTATGGCTACACCTTC.

The genes are TRBV29-1 and TRBJ2-1; TRBD2 agrees at 7 bases. Per germline, CDR1 SQVTM and CDR2 ANQGSEA. The CDR3 consists of 13 residues. With V trimmed by 7 bases and J by 2 bases, 5 bases remained unmatched. CDR3 sequence: CSGERDAYNEQFF. The DNA of the CDR3 is TGCAGCGGCGAGCGGGACGCCTACAATGAGCAGTTCTTC.

The rearrangement joins TRBV27 to TRBJ2-7; TRBD1 is a possible D gene (5 bases). The germline gives CDR1 MNHEY, CDR2 SMNVEV (reference sequence). Trimming stripped 1 base from V and 5 bases from J, with 12 bases between. The CDR3 is 14 amino acids. The CDR3 DNA is TGTGCCAGCAGTTTATGGGCAGGGTTCGACGAGCAGTACTTC. Protein product: CASSLWAGFDEQYF.

The V call is TRBV19, the J call TRBJ1-5, with D possibly matching TRBD1 (5 bases). The CDR3 has 18 amino acids. Germline V lookup: CDR1 LNHDA, CDR2 SQIVND (reference sequence). Trimming took off 5 bases at V and 0 bases at J, with 20 bases between the two ends. The CDR3 nucleotides read TGTGCCAGTAGTTCCCGCCTCCCAGGGCGCTATAGCAATCAGCCCCAGCATTTT. Translating gives CASSSRLPGRYSNQPQHF.

J is TRBJ2-7 and V is TRBV7-9; D unclear. The CDR3 spans 14 residues. Trimming removed 7 bases at V and 2 bases at J, with 15 bases between. CDR1 is SEHNR, CDR2 FQNEAQ, per germline (reference sequence). The CDR3 sequence: CASTTSQVAYEQYF. The CDR3 DNA sequence: TGTGCCAGCACCACCTCTCAGGTGGCCTACGAGCAGTACTTC.

In this sample, this clone turned up a few times. The V and J genes are TRBV28 and TRBJ2-7; D call uncertain. The V gene lost 2 bases and the J gene lost 2 bases, with 7 bases spanning the gap. The germline CDR1 and CDR2 sequences are MDHEN and SYDVKM. The CDR3 spans 13 residues. CDR3 sequence reads: CASSLNRAYEQYF. The CDR3 DNA reads TGTGCCAGCAGTTTAAACCGAGCCTACGAGCAGTACTTC.

This sequence joins TRBV5-1 and TRBJ2-5; 8 bases are shared with TRBD2. There are 17 residues in the CDR3. Germline lookup yields CDR1 SGHRS and CDR2 YFSETQ. The J segment lost 0 bases and the V segment lost 0 bases, leaving 7 bases of the junction unmatched. The CDR3 loop is CASSLGIARGDQETQYF. The DNA of the CDR3 is TGCGCCAGCAGCTTGGGAATCGCGCGGGGGGACCAAGAGACCCAGTACTTC.

The chain joins TRBV3-1 (or the pseudogene TRBV3-2) to TRBJ1-1; D ambiguous. Germline V gene sequence: CDR1 LGHDT, CDR2 YNNKEL (reference sequence). The CDR3 sequence is 17 residues long. Deletions cut 0 bases from V and 0 bases from J, with 14 bases between. The CDR3 nucleotides read TGTGCCAGCAGCCAAGATGGGCGGGTAAGAATGAACACTGAAGCTTTCTTT. Its protein is CASSQDGRVRMNTEAFF.

The chain recombines TRBV6-5 with TRBJ1-1; D unresolved. CDR3 size: 13 residues. Trimming took off 5 bases at V and 0 bases at J, with 7 bases between the two ends. CDR1 and CDR2 (germline): MNHEY, SVGAGI. The CDR3: CASSPQMNTEAFF. CDR3 nucleotides: TGTGCCAGCAGTCCCCAGATGAACACTGAAGCTTTCTTT.

The CDR3 sequence is CASSPQTGNTGELFF. As DNA, the CDR3 is TGCGCCAGCAGCCCACAGACAGGGAACACCGGGGAGCTGTTTTTT. The chain has TRBV5-1 and TRBJ2-2; D may be TRBD1 (6 bases). CDR1 is SGHRS, CDR2 YFSETQ, per germline. There are 15 residues in the CDR3. Trimming shortened V by 4 bases and J by 1 base, and 11 bases separated the two germline ends.

The V call is TRBV6-5, the J call TRBJ1-5; 10 bases align to TRBD1. This CDR3 comprises 14 residues. The germline CDR1 and CDR2 sequences are MNHEY and SVGAGI. The junction had 4 bases not matched to a gene; V was cut back by 6 bases and J by 5 bases. CDR3 sequence (DNA): TGTGCCAGCAGGGGGACAGGGGAACATCAGCCCCAGCATTTT. It specifies CASRGTGEHQPQHF.

This clone was detected a few times. The chain links TRBV7-8 to TRBJ1-5, with D possibly being TRBD1 (5 bases). This CDR3 comprises 13 residues. The ends were cut back, 5 bases at V and 4 bases at J, with 9 bases in the middle. Germline V gene lookup returns CDR1 SGHVS and CDR2 FQNEAQ. The CDR3 sequence is CASSIDRNQPQHF. The DNA of the CDR3 is TGTGCCAGCAGCATTGACAGAAATCAGCCCCAGCATTTT.

The chain combines TRBV4-1 with TRBJ2-5, with D possibly TRBD1 on 5 matching bases. Germline CDR1 reads MGHRA; CDR2 reads YSYEKL. V lost 1 base to trimming and J lost 6 bases, with 12 bases between them. This CDR3 contains 14 residues. CDR3 DNA sequence: TGCGCCAGCAGCCAAGCTCAGGGCTCGCAGACCCAGTACTTC. Its protein is CASSQAQGSQTQYF.

V is TRBV29-1 and J is TRBJ2-7, with D possibly being TRBD1 (6 bases). The germline gives CDR1 SQVTM, CDR2 ANQGSEA. The CDR3 runs to 14 residues. V gave up 1 base and J gave up 1 base, with 11 bases separating them. The CDR3 sequence is CSVEGIQGSYEQYF. As DNA, the CDR3 is TGCAGCGTTGAAGGAATACAGGGTTCCTACGAGCAGTACTTC.

The sample holds a few counts of this clone. The rearrangement links TRBV4-1 to TRBJ2-2; TRBD1 might be the D (5 bases). Trimming cost V 2 bases and J 1 base, with 5 bases left between them. Germline V CDR1 and CDR2: MGHRA, YSYEKL. This CDR3 comprises 14 residues. CDR3 bases: TGCGCCAGCAGCCAAACAGGGAACACCGGGGAGCTGTTTTTT. Translating gives CASSQTGNTGELFF.

To note about this clone: Other DNA variants within this sample encode the same CDR3. This chain uses TRBV19 with TRBJ1-2; 10 bases fit TRBD1. V lost 3 bases, J lost 6 bases, and 1 base stayed unmatched. The CDR3 is 13 residues long. The germline CDR1 and CDR2 sequences are LNHDA and SQIVND (reference sequence). The CDR3 nucleotides are TGTGCCAGTAGTATTGGGACAGGGGATGGCTACACCTTC. Amino acid sequence: CASSIGTGDGYTF.

The CDR3 protein is CASSPAALGNQETQYF. CDR3 DNA sequence: TGTGCCAGCAGCCCAGCGGCCCTGGGCAACCAAGAGACCCAGTACTTC. This chain connects TRBV7-2 to TRBJ2-5; D is perhaps TRBD2 (5 bases). Germline CDR1 reads SGHTA; CDR2 reads FQGNSA. Trimming took off 5 bases at V and 0 bases at J, with 16 bases between the two ends. The CDR3 spans 16 residues.

The J gene is TRBJ1-6, the V gene TRBV5-1, with D possibly matching TRBD1 (6 bases). The length of the CDR3 is 15 residues. Trimming left V 0 bases short and J 6 bases short, with 10 bases between. Germline V gene sequence: CDR1 SGHRS, CDR2 YFSETQ. CDR3 sequence reads: CASSLEGRGNSPLHF. CDR3 nucleotide sequence: TGCGCCAGCAGCTTGGAGGGCAGGGGTAATTCACCCCTCCACTTT.

This clone was found a few times. V is TRBV5-1 and J is TRBJ2-7, with 13 bases aligning to TRBD2. The CDR3 has 15 residues. The V and J ends lost 4 bases and 4 bases, in that order; junction bases with no gene match: 5. Germline lookup yields CDR1 SGHRS and CDR2 YFSETQ. CDR3 in DNA: TGCGCCAGCAGCCTCCTGACTAGCGGGGGGTACGAGCAGTACTTC. As protein: CASSLLTSGGYEQYF.

This chain links TRBV6-5 with TRBJ1-4; D is possibly TRBD1 (5 bases). The CDR3 has 12 amino acids. Trimming removed 6 bases from V and 14 bases from J, with 16 bases in between. Per the germline V gene, CDR1 is MNHEY and CDR2 is SVGAGI. CDR3: CASRQGNAGLFF. The CDR3 DNA reads TGTGCCAGCAGGCAAGGGAATGCAGGGCTGTTTTTT.

This chain joins TRBV11-3 and TRBJ2-1, with a possible D match to TRBD2 (6 bases). Germline CDR1 SGHNT, CDR2 YENEEA. The ends were cut back, 5 bases at V and 7 bases at J, with 9 bases in the middle. The CDR3 totals 12 residues. The CDR3 DNA follows: TGTGCCAGCAGCCCGGGGAGGAATGAGCAGTTCTTC. The encoded protein is CASSPGRNEQFF.

The V gene is TRBV13, the J gene TRBJ2-3; 8 nucleotides align to TRBD1. The CDR3 extends over 16 amino acids. Germline CDR1 and CDR2: PRHDT and FYEKMQ (reference sequence). Trimming removed 5 bases from V and 0 bases from J; junction bases left unmatched: 7. The CDR3 DNA follows: TGTGCCAGCAGCAAACGGACAGGGTCTAGCACAGATACGCAGTATTTT. Amino acids: CASSKRTGSSTDTQYF.

This clone has a handful of counts. The gene calls are TRBV19 and TRBJ1-2; 7 bases agree with TRBD1. Germline assignment: CDR1 LNHDA and CDR2 SQIVND (reference sequence). The trim removed 6 bases at V and 8 bases at J, leaving 12 bases unmatched. The length of the CDR3 is 14 residues. The CDR3 coding sequence is TGTGCCAGTAGCCCATCACTTGGGACAGCCGGCTACACCTTC. Protein sequence: CASSPSLGTAGYTF.

The chain employs TRBV7-9 and TRBJ2-1; no reliable D call. Between the trimmed V and J ends, which lost 1 base and 6 bases, there was a span of 4 bases. The CDR3 is 12 residues long. Germline V gene sequence: CDR1 SEHNR, CDR2 FQNEAQ (reference sequence). CDR3 amino acids: CASSLDRNEQFF. Written as DNA, the CDR3 is TGTGCCAGCAGCTTAGATCGCAATGAGCAGTTCTTC.

The chain recombines TRBV5-1 with TRBJ1-6; the D gene is possibly TRBD1 (6 bases). This CDR3 region has 22 residues. Trimming pared 0 bases from V and 6 bases from J, leaving 31 bases between. Germline CDR1 and CDR2: SGHRS and YFSETQ. CDR3 DNA sequence: TGCGCCAGCAGCTTGGGGCTGGCAGGTAGGAATCTTACAGGGAACCCTAATTCACCCCTCCACTTT. Translated, it gives CASSLGLAGRNLTGNPNSPLHF.